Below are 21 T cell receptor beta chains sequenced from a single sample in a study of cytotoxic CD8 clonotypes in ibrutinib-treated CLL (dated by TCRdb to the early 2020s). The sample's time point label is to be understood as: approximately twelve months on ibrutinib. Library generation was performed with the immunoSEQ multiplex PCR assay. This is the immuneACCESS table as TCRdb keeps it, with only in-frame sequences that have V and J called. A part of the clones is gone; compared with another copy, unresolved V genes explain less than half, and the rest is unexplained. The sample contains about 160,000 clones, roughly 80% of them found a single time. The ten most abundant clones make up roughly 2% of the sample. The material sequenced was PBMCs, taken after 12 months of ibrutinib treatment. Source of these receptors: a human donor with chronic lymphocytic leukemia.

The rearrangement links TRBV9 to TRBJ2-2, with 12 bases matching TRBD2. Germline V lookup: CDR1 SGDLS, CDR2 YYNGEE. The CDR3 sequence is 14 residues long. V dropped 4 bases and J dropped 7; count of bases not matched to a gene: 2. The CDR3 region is CASSPGLAGGELFF. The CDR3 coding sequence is TGTGCCAGCAGCCCGGGACTAGCGGGCGGGGAGCTGTTTTTT.

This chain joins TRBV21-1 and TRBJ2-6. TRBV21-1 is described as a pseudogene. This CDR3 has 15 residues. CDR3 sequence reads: CASSNRASGANVLTF. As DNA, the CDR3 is TGTGCCAGCAGCAACAGAGCTTCTGGGGCCAACGTCCTGACTTTC.

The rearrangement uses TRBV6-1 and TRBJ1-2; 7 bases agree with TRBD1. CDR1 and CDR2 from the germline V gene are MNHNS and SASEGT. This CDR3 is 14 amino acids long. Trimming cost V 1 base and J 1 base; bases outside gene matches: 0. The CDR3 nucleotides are TGTGCCAGCAGTGAAGGACAGGGTAACTATGGCTACACCTTC. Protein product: CASSEGQGNYGYTF.

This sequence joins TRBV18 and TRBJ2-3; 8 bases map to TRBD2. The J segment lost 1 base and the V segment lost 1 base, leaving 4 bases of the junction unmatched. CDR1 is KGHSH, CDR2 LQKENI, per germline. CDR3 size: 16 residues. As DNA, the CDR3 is TGTGCCAGCTCACCACTCAGCGGGAGAGGCACAGATACGCAGTATTTT. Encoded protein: CASSPLSGRGTDTQYF.

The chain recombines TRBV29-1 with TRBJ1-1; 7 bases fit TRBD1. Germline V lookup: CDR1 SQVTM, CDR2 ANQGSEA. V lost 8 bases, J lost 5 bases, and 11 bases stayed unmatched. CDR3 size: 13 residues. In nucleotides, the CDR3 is TGCAGCACTGCGAGGGGGCGGGGGACTGAAGCTTTCTTT. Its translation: CSTARGRGTEAFF.

The CDR3 region is CASSVGQESYEQYF. The CDR3 DNA follows: TGTGCCAGCAGCGTCGGACAGGAGTCCTACGAGCAGTACTTC. The V gene is TRBV28, the J gene TRBJ2-7, with 7 bases matching TRBD1. Per germline, CDR1 MDHEN and CDR2 SYDVKM. The V and J ends lost 6 bases and 1 base, in that order; junction bases with no gene match: 6. This CDR3 has 14 amino acids.

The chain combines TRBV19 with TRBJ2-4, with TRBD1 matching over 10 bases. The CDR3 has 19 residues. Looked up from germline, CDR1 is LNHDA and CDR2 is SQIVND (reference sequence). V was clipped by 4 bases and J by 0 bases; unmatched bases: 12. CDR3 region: CASSTTGQGSILAKNIQYF. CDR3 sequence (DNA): TGTGCCAGTAGTACGACGGGACAGGGGTCTATACTAGCCAAAAACATTCAGTACTTC.

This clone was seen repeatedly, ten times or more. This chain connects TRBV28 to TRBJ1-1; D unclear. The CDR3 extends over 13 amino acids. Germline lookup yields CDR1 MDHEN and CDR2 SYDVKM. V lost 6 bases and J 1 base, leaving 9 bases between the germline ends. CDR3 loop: CASSHSPNTEAFF. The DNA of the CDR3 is TGTGCCAGCAGCCATTCGCCGAACACTGAAGCTTTCTTT.

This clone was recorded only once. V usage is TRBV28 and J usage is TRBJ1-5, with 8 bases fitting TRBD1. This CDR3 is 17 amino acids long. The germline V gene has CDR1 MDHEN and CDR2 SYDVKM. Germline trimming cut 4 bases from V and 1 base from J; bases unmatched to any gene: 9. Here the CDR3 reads CASSSVMDRVSNQPQHF. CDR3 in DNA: TGTGCCAGCAGTTCCGTCATGGACAGGGTAAGCAATCAGCCCCAGCATTTT.

The CDR3 bases are TGCGCCAGCCGGATGGAGGTAACTAATGAAAAACTGTTTTTT. Its translation is CASRMEVTNEKLFF. This chain links TRBV5-1 with TRBJ1-4; no reliable D call. This CDR3 has 14 amino acids. From germline, CDR1 is SGHRS and CDR2 YFSETQ. With 7 bases removed from V and 1 base from J, the gap between germline ends came to 11 bases.

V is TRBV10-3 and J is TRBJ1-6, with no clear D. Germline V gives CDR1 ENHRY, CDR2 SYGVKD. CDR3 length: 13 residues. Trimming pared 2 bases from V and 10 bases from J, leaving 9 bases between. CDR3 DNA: TGTGCCATCAGTGAGGTGCGGGAATCACCCCTCCACTTT. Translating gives CAISEVRESPLHF.

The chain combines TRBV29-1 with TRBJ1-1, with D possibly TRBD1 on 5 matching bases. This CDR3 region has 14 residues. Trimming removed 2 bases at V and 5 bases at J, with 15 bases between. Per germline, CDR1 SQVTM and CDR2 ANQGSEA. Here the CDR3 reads CSVESRRGGTEAFF. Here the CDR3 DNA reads TGCAGCGTTGAATCTCGGAGGGGAGGGACTGAAGCTTTCTTT. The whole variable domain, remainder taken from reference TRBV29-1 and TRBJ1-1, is SAVISQKPSRDICQRGTSLTIQCQVDSQVTMMFWYRQQPGQSLTLIATANQGSEATYESGFVIDKFPISRPNLTFSTLTVSNMSPEDSSIYLCSVESRRGGTEAFFGQGTRLTVV.

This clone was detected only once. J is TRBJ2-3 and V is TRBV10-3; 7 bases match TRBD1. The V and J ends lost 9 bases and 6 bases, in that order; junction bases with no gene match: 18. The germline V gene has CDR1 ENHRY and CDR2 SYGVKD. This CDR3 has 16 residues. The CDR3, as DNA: TGTGCCATATCCCGACAGGGCACTTCTGAGGGGGATACGCAGTATTTT. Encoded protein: CAISRQGTSEGDTQYF.

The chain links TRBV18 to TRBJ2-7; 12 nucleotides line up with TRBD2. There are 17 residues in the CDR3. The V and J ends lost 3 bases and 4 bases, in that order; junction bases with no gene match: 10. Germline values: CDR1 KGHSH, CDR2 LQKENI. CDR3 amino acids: CASSPATSGSAGYEQYF. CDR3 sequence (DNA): TGTGCCAGCTCACCGGCGACTAGCGGGAGTGCTGGGTACGAGCAGTACTTC.

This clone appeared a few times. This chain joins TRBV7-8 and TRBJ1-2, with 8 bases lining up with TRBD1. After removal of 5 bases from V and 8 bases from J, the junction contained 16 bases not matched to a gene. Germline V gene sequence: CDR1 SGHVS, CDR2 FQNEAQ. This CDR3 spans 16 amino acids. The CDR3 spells CASSRTGTGQVQGYTF. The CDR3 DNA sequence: TGTGCCAGCAGCCGCACTGGGACAGGACAGGTTCAAGGCTACACCTTC.

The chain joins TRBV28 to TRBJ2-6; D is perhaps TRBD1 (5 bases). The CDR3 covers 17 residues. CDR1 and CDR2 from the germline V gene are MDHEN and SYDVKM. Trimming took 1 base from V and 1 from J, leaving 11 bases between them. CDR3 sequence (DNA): TGTGCCAGCAGTTTATTACAGGTCCCGTCTGGGGCCAACGTCCTGACTTTC. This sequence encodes CASSLLQVPSGANVLTF. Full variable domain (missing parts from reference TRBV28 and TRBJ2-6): DVKVTQSSRYLVKRTGEKVFLECVQDMDHENMFWYRQDPGLGLRLIYFSYDVKMKEKGDIPEGYSVSREKKERFSLILESASTNQTSMYLCASSLLQVPSGANVLTFGAGSRLTVL.

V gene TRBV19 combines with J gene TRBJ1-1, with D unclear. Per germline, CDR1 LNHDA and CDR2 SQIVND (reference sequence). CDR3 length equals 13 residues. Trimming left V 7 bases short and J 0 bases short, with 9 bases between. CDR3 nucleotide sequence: TGTGCCAGTATGGACCATATGAACACTGAAGCTTTCTTT. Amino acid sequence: CASMDHMNTEAFF.

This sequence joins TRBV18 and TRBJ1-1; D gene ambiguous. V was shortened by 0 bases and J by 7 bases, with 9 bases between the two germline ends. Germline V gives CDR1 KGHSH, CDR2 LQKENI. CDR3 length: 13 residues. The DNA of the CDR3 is TGTGCCAGCTCACCACCAGGTCCACATGAAGCTTTCTTT. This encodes CASSPPGPHEAFF.

CDR3 in amino acids: CASSLSGGLSNEQFF. CDR3 coding DNA: TGTGCCAGCAGCTTAAGCGGGGGGCTTTCCAATGAGCAGTTCTTC. The chain is built from TRBV7-2 and TRBJ2-1; TRBD2 agrees at 9 bases. Losses at the gene ends were 2 bases for V and 6 bases for J; bases not matched to a gene: 5. The CDR3 length is 15 residues. Per germline, CDR1 SGHTA and CDR2 FQGNSA.

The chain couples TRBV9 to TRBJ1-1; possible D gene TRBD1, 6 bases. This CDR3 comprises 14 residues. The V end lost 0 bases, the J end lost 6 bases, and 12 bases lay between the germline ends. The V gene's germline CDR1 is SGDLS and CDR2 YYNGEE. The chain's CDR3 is CASSVGQGISEAFF. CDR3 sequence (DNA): TGTGCCAGCAGCGTAGGGCAGGGGATCTCTGAAGCTTTCTTT.

The DNA for the CDR3 is TGTGCCAGCAGTTACATGGGGGGGCGCAACTATGGCTACACCTTC. Amino acid sequence: CASSYMGGRNYGYTF. This chain uses TRBV6-5 with TRBJ1-2; the D gene is possibly TRBD1 (6 bases). The length of the CDR3 is 15 residues. Per germline, CDR1 MNHEY and CDR2 SVGAGI. Trimming pared 2 bases from V and 2 bases from J, leaving 12 bases between.